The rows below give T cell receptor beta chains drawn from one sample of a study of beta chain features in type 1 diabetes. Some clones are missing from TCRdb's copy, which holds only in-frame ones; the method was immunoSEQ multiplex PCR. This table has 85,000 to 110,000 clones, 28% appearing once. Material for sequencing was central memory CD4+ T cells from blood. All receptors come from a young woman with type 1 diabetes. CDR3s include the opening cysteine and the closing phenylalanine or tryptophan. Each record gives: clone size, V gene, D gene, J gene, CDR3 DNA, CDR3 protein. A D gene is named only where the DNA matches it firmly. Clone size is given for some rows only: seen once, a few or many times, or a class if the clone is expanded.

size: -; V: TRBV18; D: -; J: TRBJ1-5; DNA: TGTGCCAGCTCACCCGCGGATAATCAGCCCCAGCATTTT; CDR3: CASSPADNQPQHF
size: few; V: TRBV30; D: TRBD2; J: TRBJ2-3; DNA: TGTGCCTGGAGCAAGCTAGCGGGAGGGTCAGATACGCAGTATTTT; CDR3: CAWSKLAGGSDTQYF
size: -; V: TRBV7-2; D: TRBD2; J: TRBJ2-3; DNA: TGTGCCAGCAGCTTAGGTCCGGGGGGTAGCACAGATACGCAGTATTTT; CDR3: CASSLGPGGSTDTQYF
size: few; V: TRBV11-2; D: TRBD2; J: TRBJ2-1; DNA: TGTGCCAGCAGAATAGCGGGCGATGGGAATGAGCAGTTCTTC; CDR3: CASRIAGDGNEQFF
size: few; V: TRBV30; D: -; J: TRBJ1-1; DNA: TGTGCCTGGGTTATGAACACTGAAGCTTTCTTT; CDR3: CAWVMNTEAFF
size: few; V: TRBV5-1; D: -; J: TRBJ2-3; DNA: TGCGCCAGCAGCGCGACAGGAGCCAGCACAGATACGCAGTATTTT; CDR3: CASSATGASTDTQYF
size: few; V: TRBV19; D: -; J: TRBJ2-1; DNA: TGTGCCAGTAGTATAGGTTCGGGTTTCGCCTACAATGAGCAGTTCTTC; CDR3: CASSIGSGFAYNEQFF
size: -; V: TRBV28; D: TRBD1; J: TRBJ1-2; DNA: TGTGCCAGCAGTGTGGGGACAGTAAACTTATTTGACTACACCTTC; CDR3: CASSVGTVNLFDYTF
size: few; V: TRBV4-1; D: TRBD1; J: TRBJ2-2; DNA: TGCGCCAGCAGCCAAAGGGGACAGAAAAACACCGGGGAGCTGTTTTTT; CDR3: CASSQRGQKNTGELFF
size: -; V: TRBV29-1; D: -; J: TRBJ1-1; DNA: TGCAGCGTTGGAACGTCAGGCCCCCAAGCTTTCTTT; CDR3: CSVGTSGPQAFF
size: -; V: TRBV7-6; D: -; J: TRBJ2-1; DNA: TGTGCCAGCAGCTTAGGCGCCACTAGATTCGGTGAGCAGTTCTTC; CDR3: CASSLGATRFGEQFF
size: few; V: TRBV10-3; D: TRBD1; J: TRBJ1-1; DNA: TGTGCCATCAGTGAGAGGACAGGGGCCACTGAAGCTTTCTTT; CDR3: CAISERTGATEAFF
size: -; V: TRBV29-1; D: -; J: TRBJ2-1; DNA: TGCAGCGTGGTCCAGGGGGGATCCTACAATGAGCAGTTCTTC; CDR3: CSVVQGGSYNEQFF
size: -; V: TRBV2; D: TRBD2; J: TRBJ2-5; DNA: TGTGCCAGCCGGCGGTGGACTAGCGGATTCCAAGAGACCCAGTACTTC; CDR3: CASRRWTSGFQETQYF
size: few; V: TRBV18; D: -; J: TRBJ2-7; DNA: TGTGCCAGCTCACCAGACGCGGGATCCCACGAGCAGTACTTC; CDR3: CASSPDAGSHEQYF
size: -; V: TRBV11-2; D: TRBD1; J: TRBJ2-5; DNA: TGTGCCAGCAGCCGGACAGGGGTAGGAGAGACCCAGTACTTC; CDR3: CASSRTGVGETQYF
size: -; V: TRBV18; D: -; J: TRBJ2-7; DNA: TGTGCCAGCTCGCCGGCGGGTGGTCCTTCCTACGAGCAGTACTTC; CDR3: CASSPAGGPSYEQYF
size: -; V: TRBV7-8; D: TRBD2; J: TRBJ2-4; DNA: TGTGCCAGCAGCTCGGGGGGACGGGCCAAAAACATTCAGTACTTC; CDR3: CASSSGGRAKNIQYF
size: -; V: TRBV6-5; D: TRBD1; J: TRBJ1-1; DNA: TGTGCCAGCAGTTATGATACCGGGACAGGGGGGGAAGCTTTCTTT; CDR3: CASSYDTGTGGEAFF
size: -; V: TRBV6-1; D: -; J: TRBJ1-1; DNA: TGTGCCAGCAGCCCCGGAGGGACCATGAACACTGAAGCTTTCTTT; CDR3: CASSPGGTMNTEAFF
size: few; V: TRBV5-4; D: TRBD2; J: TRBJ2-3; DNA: TGTGCCAGCAGCCCCCAAGCGGGGTCTAGCACAGATACGCAGTATTTT; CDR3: CASSPQAGSSTDTQYF
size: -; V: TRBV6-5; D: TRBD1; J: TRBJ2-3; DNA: TGTGCCAGCAGGGGACAGGGCTCAGATACGCAGTATTTT; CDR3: CASRGQGSDTQYF
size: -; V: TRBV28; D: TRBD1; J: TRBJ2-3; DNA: TGTGCCAGCAAGACAGGGGCGGTTTCAGATACGCAGTATTTT; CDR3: CASKTGAVSDTQYF
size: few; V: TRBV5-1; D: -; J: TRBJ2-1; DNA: TGCGCCAGCGGAAAAATGGGCGATCCCTACAATGAGCAGTTCTTC; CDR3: CASGKMGDPYNEQFF
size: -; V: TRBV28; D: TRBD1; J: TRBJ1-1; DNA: TGTGCCAGCGGCTTAGGTGGACAGGGGAACACTGAAGCTTTCTTT; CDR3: CASGLGGQGNTEAFF
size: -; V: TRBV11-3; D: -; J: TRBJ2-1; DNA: TGTGCCAGCAGCTTGATGACTAGTTCCAATGAGCAGTTCTTC; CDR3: CASSLMTSSNEQFF
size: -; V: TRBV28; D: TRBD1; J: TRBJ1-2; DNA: TGTGCCAGCAGTTTAGGGCGGGACAGGGTTTATGGCTACACCTTC; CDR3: CASSLGRDRVYGYTF
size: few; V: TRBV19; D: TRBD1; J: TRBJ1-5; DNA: TGTGCCAGTAGTACCCCCGGGACAGGGGTTCAGCCCCAGCATTTT; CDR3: CASSTPGTGVQPQHF
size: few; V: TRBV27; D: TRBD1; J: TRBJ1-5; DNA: TGTGCCAGCAGTCCAGGGACAGGGAATCAGCCCCAGCATTTT; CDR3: CASSPGTGNQPQHF
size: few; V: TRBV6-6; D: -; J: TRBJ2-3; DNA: TGTGCCAGCAGGGGTGGCCTAGCCTCAGATACGCAGTATTTT; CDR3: CASRGGLASDTQYF
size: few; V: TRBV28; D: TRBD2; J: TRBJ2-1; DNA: TGTGCCAGCACGACTAGCGGATACAATGAGCAGTTCTTC; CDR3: CASTTSGYNEQFF
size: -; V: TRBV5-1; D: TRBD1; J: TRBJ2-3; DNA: TGCGCCAGCAGCCTTACAGGGGGGAGCGCAGATACGCAGTATTTT; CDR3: CASSLTGGSADTQYF
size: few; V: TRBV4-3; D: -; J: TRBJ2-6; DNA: TGCGCCAGCAGCCCACAGGGAGCGGCTGGGGCCAACGTCCTGACTTTC; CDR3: CASSPQGAAGANVLTF
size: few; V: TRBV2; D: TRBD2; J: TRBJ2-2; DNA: TGTGCCAGCACAGGCGGGAGGGGGAAAACCGGGGAGCTGTTTTTT; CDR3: CASTGGRGKTGELFF
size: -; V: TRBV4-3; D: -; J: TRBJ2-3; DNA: TGCGCCAGCAGCCAAGATCTACAGGGCACAGATACGCAGTATTTT; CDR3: CASSQDLQGTDTQYF
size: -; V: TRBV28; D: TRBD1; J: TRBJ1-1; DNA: TGTGCCAGCAGTTACAGGGGTTTTCTCATGAACACTGAAGCTTTCTTT; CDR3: CASSYRGFLMNTEAFF
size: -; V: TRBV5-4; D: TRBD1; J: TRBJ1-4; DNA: TGTGCCAGCAGCTCCCGGACAGGGGGCGGAGAAAAACTGTTTTTT; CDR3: CASSSRTGGGEKLFF
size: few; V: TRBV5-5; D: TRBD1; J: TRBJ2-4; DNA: TGTGCCAGCAGCGGTCCCGGGACAGTTAAAAACATTCAGTACTTC; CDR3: CASSGPGTVKNIQYF
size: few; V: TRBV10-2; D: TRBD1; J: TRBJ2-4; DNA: TGCGCCAGGCCTGGGACAGAATGGCAACTAGCCAAAAACATTCAGTACTTC; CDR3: CARPGTEWQLAKNIQYF
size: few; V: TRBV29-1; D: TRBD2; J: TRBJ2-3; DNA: TGCAGCGTTGTAGGAGGGGGAGCGGGACTAGCGGGAGTTGGGTACGATACGCAGTATTTT; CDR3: CSVVGGGAGLAGVGYDTQYF
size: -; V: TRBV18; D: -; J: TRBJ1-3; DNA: TGTGCCAGCTCACCTCGGCAGGAAAACACCATATATTTT; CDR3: CASSPRQENTIYF
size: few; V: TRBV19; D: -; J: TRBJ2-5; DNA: TGTGCCAGTAGGTTCAGGGAGACCCAGTACTTC; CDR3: CASRFRETQYF
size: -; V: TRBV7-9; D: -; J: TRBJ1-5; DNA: TGTGCCAGCAGCTCCCCCGGCAATCAGCCCCAGCATTTT; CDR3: CASSSPGNQPQHF
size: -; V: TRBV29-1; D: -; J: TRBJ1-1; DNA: TGCAGCGCCACAGAGGAGGCCACTGAAGCTTTCTTT; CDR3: CSATEEATEAFF
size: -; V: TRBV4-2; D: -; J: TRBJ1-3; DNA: TGTGCCAGCAGCCAAGATCAGGGGCCTGGAAACACCATATATTTT; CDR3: CASSQDQGPGNTIYF